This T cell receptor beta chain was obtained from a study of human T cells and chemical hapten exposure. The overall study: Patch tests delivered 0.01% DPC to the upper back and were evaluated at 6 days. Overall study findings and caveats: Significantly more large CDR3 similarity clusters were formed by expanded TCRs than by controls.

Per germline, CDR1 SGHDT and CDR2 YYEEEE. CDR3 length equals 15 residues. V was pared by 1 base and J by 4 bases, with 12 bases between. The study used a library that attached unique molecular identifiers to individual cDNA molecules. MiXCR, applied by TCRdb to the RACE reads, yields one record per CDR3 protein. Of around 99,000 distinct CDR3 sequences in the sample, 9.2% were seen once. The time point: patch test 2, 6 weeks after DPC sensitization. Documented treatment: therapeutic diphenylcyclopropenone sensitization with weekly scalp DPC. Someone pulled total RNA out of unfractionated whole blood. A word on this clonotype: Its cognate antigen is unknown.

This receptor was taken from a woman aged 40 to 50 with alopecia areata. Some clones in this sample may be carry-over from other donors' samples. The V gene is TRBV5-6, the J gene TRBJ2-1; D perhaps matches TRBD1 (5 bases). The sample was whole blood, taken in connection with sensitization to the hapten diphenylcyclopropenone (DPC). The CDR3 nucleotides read TGTGCCAGCAGCTTGTTCCAGGGAAGGTACAATGAGCAGTTCTTC. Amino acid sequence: CASSLFQGRYNEQFF. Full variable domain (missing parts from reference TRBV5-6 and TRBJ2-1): DAGVTQSPTHLIKTRGQQVTLRCSPKSGHDTVSWYQQALGQGPQFIFQYYEEEERQRGNFPDRFSGHQFPNYSSELNVNALLLGDSALYLCASSLFQGRYNEQFFGPGTRLTVL.